Listed below are T cell receptor beta chains from one sample, sequenced in a study of OX40 agonist ivuxolimab in advanced cancers. The data were produced by immunoSEQ multiplex PCR, yet TCRdb's version contains in-frame clones alone and is incomplete. The sample consists of about 31,000 clones, 75% to 90% of them appearing once. The sample consisted of CD4+ or CD8+ T cells sorted from blood, taken in a trial of the OX40 agonist ivuxolimab. These receptors were obtained from an adult with an advanced solid tumor such as melanoma, head and neck, liver or kidney cancer. Each CDR3 is given with its conserved first and last residue. The order of the fields is V gene, clone size, J gene, D gene, CDR3 DNA, CDR3 protein. The D gene is left open where the match is weak. Size values are once, few and many counts, or a class for expanded clones, and some rows have none.

TRBV21-1	-	TRBJ2-5	-	TGTGCCAGCAGCAAAGTAATCGGGTTGTCGATACGGCCTACAGGGGTGCCGCAAGAGACCCAGTACTTC	CASSKVIGLSIRPTGVPQETQYF
TRBV6-1	-	TRBJ1-2	-	TGTGCCAGCAGTGAAGGGAGCTATGGCTACACCTTC	CASSEGSYGYTF
TRBV27	-	TRBJ1-1	-	TGTGCCAGCAGTTTGTCGTCCCCGACAGTGAACACTGAAGCTTTCTTT	CASSLSSPTVNTEAFF
TRBV2	-	TRBJ2-7	TRBD1	TGTGCCAGCAGTGGGGACAGCTACGAGCAGTACTTC	CASSGDSYEQYF
TRBV2	-	TRBJ2-7	TRBD1	TGTGCCAGCAGTGGAGGGACAGTCCCACCTTACTACGAGCAGTACTTC	CASSGGTVPPYYEQYF
TRBV19	once	TRBJ2-7	-	TGTGCCAGTAGTACGGGGGCCGGGGGCTACGAGCAGTACTTC	CASSTGAGGYEQYF
TRBV27	-	TRBJ1-2	-	TGTGCCAGCAGTCCCGCCGAGGGGATGATGAACTATGGCTACACCTTC	CASSPAEGMMNYGYTF
TRBV25-1	-	TRBJ1-5	TRBD1	TGTGCCAGAGATGGGGGACAGGGGGCTAGCAATCAGCCCCAGCATTTT	CARDGGQGASNQPQHF
TRBV28	-	TRBJ2-2	TRBD1	TGTGCCAGCGTCGAGACAGGGGGGACCGGGGAGCTGTTTTTT	CASVETGGTGELFF
TRBV9	-	TRBJ2-1	-	TGTGCCAGCAGCGTAGACGGGGTCGCGGGCGATGAGCAGTTCTTC	CASSVDGVAGDEQFF